This TCR beta chain was recovered during a study of T cell therapy after organ transplantation (dated by TCRdb to between 2018 and 2020). With regard to the full study: Therapy products were autologous CMV-specific T cells expanded in vitro for 2 weeks with a peptide pool of 30 HLA class I and II CMV epitopes. Patients were given up to 6 doses of T cells at 2-week intervals and were followed for over 25 weeks after finishing therapy. Of the roughly 10 patients, eight were classified as clinical responders and two were classified as nonresponders. Across 2 to 6 intravenous infusions, patients got a median of 1.92 x 10^8 CMV-specific T cells. This study was a follow-up analysis of the TRBV repertoire from an open-label phase I trial that tested autologous CMV-specific adoptive T cell therapy in people who had received solid-organ transplants. Pretherapy peripheral blood samples were collected before commencement of T cell therapy. Long-term post-therapy samples were available for only 8 of the 10 patients. Overall results and qualifications from the work: Fold change in CD8 clonality after therapy was inversely correlated with pretherapy clonality, suggesting that less biased repertoires were more receptive to remodeling. Few detected expansions in nonresponders may reflect reduced sample coverage from poor CD8+ T cell yield. The small cohort prevented assessing confounders such as concurrent antirejection and antiviral medications. Reconstitution after therapy appeared to involve both transferred clonotypes and endogenous clonotypes that were not detected in the therapy products. Before therapy, nonresponders had marked clonal expansions, and after therapy the repertoires of nonresponders changed only minimally.

According to the study, the label for this sample's time point signals: before start of T cell therapy. Patients were solid-organ transplant recipients with drug-resistant/recurrent cytomegalovirus. Around nine of the trial participants were picked for repertoire analysis depending on whether post-therapy peripheral blood mononuclear cells were available. Viable CD3+CD8+CD4- lymphocytes were sorted from PBMCs on a BD FACSAria III. The Qiagen DNeasy Kit was used to extract genomic DNA from the sorted cells. The immunoSEQ two-step, bias-controlled multiplex PCR assay was used to amplify TRB CDR3 regions from genomic DNA. An Illumina NextSeq 500 was used to sequence the CDR3 libraries. Turning to the authors' computational methods: The immunoSEQ Analyzer platform was used for initial alignment and bioinformatics, including bias normalization against synthetic CDR3 analogs. Annotation of V, D and J genes followed the definitions in the IMGT database. Further TRBV analyses used VDJtools version 1.1.10 and the R package tcR version 2.2.1.11 with default settings. GLIPH analysis was performed with version 1.0 using default settings. For CDR3 sequences with at least 5 reads, significant changes in clonotype frequency were assessed with a 2-sided binomial test and Benjamini-Hochberg correction (alpha = 0.01). Imported from immuneACCESS, the table was reduced by TCRdb to in-frame sequences with V and J called. These copies leave out some clones; in studies compared against another copy, an unresolved V gene accounts for under half, and the cause of the remainder is not known. V and J calls and clone size come straight from that table; D and trimming were deduced from the DNA. The sample table holds some 47,000 clones, of which about 95% were seen once. Of the sample, 2.5% to 4% is held by the ten largest clones.

The germline V gene sets CDR1 to LGHNA and CDR2 to YSLEER. Between the V and J ends, shortened by 0 bases and 5 bases respectively, the junction contains 23 bases. Taken from cysteine to phenylalanine, the CDR3 has 18 residues. Just the 54-base CDR3 DNA is kept, in frame starting at base 1. In this sample, this clone turned up once. The target of this receptor is not known. No base quality values were provided; no much bigger clone lies one nucleotide off. The chain uses TRBV4-3 and TRBJ2-7; confidence is insufficient to name the D gene. The sample in question was CD8+ T cells from blood, obtained before autologous CMV-specific T cell therapy. This clonotype was sampled from a human patient who had received a solid organ transplant and had CMV disease. The CDR3 region: CASSQESNPARPTHEQYF. The nucleotide sequence is given as TGCGCCAGCAGCCAAGAGTCTAACCCTGCTCGGCCCACCCACGAGCAGTACTTC.